This TCR beta chain was identified during a study of shared clonotypes between healthy human individuals. Findings and limits, study-wide: Sampling covered nothing but blood. Tissue TCR repertoires likely differ from those found in blood. Clonotype sharing across several donors was observed for around 5.1% of naive CD4 clonotypes.

Comment on this clone: Its target is not known. Other nucleotide sequences in the sample specify the same CDR3.

The donors, all of them Caucasian adults, lived in Nashville, Tennessee. Only in-frame clones appear in the TCRdb table, and some are missing; sequencing was by immunoSEQ multiplex PCR. The table lists roughly 2,500,000 clones, roughly 93% of them singletons. V lost 4 bases to trimming and J lost 4 bases; unmatched junction nucleotides: 4. From germline, CDR1 is MDHEN and CDR2 SYDVKM. The length of the CDR3 is 14 residues. This chain joins TRBV28 and TRBJ1-1, with TRBD1 matching over 9 bases. The sequence came from a man between 18 and 35 years old in good health. Some clones in this sample may be carry-over from other donors' samples. Sequenced input: naive CD4+ T cells from PBMCs. Documented subset: CD45RA+ positively selected. DNA for the CDR3: TGTGCCAGCAGTTCTGGACAGGGGAGCACTGAAGCTTTCTTT. It codes for CASSSGQGSTEAFF.